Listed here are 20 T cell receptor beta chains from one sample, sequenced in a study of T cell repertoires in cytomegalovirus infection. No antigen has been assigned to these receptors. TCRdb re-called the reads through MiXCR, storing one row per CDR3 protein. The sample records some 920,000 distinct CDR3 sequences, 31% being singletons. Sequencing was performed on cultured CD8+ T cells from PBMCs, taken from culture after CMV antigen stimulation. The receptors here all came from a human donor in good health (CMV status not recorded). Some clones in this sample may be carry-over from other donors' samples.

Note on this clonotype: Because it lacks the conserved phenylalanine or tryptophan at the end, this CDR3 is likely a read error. The CDR3 protein is CASSEQLAGRQETQYL. CDR3 nucleotide sequence: TGTGCCAGCAGTGAGCAACTAGCGGGCCGACAAGAGACCCAGTACCTC. The chain uses TRBV7-9 and TRBJ2-5; 9 positions match TRBD2. Losses at the gene ends were 6 bases for V and 2 bases for J; bases not matched to a gene: 10. Germline-derived CDR1 and CDR2 are SEHNR and FQNEAQ (reference sequence). CDR3 length equals 16 residues.

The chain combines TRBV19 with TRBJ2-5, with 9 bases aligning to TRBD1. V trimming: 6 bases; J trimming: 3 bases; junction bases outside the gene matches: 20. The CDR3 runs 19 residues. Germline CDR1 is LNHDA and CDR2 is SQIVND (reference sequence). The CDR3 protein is CASRRGPGQGRFIEETQYF. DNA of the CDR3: TGTGCCAGTAGGAGAGGGCCGGGACAGGGCCGTTTTATTGAAGAGACCCAGTACTTC.

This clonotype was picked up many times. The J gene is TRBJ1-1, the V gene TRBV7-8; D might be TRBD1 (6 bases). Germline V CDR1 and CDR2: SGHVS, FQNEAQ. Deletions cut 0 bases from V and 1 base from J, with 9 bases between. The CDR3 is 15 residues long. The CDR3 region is CASSLAGRGNTEAFF. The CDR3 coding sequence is TGTGCCAGCAGCTTAGCAGGCAGGGGGAACACTGAAGCTTTCTTT.

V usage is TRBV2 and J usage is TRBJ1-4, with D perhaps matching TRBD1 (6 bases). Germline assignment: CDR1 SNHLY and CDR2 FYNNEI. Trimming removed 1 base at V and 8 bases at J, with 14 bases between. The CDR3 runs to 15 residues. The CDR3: CASSEEGGRREKLFF. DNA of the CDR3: TGTGCCAGCAGTGAAGAGGGGGGGCGCCGGGAAAAACTGTTTTTT.

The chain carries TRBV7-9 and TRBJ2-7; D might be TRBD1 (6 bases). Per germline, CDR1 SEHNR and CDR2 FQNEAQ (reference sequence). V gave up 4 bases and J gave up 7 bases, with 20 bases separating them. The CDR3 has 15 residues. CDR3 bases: TGTGCCAGCAGCTCCGACAGGTCGAACGCTAGGGAGCAGTACTTC. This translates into CASSSDRSNAREQYF.

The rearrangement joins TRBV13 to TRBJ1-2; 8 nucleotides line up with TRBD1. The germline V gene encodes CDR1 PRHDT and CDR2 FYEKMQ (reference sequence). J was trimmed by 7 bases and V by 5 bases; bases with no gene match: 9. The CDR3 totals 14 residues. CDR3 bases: TGTGCCAGCAGCCCCGACAGGGGCTTACTTGGCTACACCTTC. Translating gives CASSPDRGLLGYTF.

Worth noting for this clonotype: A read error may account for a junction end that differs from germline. Written as DNA, the CDR3 is TGTGCTAGCAGCTACGGGACAGATCTATACAATGAGCAGTTCTTC. Its protein product is CASSYGTDLYNEQFF. The chain uses TRBV7-7 and TRBJ2-1, with 7 bases that match TRBD1. This CDR3 region has 15 residues. In germline, CDR1 is SSHAT, CDR2 FNYEAQ (reference sequence).

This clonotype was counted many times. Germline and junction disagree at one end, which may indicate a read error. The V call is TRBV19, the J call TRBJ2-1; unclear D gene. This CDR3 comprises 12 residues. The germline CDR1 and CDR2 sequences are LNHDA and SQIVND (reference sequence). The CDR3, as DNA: TGTGCCAGCAGTATTGCATACAATGAGCAGTTCTTC. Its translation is CASSIAYNEQFF.

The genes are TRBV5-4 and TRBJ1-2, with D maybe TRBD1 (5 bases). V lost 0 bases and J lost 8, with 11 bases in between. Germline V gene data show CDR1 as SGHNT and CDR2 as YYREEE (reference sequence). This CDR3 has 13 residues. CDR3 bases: TGTGCCAGCAGCTTGGTGCAGGGAGGGGGCTACACCTTC. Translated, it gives CASSLVQGGGYTF.

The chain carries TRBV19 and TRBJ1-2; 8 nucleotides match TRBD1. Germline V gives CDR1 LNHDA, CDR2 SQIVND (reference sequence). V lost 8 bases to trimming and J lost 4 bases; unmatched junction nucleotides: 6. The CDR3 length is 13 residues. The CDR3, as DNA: TGTGCCAGTCGCGGACAGGGAGGCTATGGCTACACCTTC. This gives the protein CASRGQGGYGYTF.

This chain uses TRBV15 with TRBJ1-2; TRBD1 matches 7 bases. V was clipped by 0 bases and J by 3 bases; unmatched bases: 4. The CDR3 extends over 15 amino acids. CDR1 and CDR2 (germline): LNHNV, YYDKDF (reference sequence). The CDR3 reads CATSRDPTGDYGYTF. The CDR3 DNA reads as TGTGCCACCAGCAGAGACCCAACAGGGGACTATGGCTACACCTTC.

CDR3 loop: CASSDEIGGFGGANVLTF. The CDR3 region has the DNA TGTGCCAGCAGTGACGAGATAGGGGGCTTCGGTGGGGCCAACGTCCTGACTTTC. The chain has TRBV2 and TRBJ2-6; 7 nucleotides match TRBD1. Germline values: CDR1 SNHLY, CDR2 FYNNEI. The V gene end was trimmed by 3 bases and the J gene end by 3 bases; junction bases not matched to a gene: 11. The CDR3 is 18 residues long.

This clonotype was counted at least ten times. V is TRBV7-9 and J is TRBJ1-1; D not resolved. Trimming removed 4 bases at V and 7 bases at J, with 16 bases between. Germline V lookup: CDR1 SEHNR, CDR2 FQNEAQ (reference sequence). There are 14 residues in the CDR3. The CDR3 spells CASSSDGRESEAFF. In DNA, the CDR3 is TGTGCCAGCAGCTCGGACGGCCGCGAAAGTGAAGCTTTCTTT.

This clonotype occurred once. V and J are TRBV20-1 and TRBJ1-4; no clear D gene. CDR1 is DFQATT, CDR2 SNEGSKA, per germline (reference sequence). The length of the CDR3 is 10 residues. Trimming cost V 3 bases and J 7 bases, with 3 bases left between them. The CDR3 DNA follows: TGCAGTGCTAGTATTGAAAAACTGTTTTTT. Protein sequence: CSASIEKLFF.

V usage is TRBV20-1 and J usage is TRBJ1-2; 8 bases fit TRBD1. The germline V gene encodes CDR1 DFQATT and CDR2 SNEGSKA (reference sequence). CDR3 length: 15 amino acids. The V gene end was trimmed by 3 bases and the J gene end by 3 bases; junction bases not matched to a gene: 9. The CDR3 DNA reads TGCAGTGCTAGGGACAGGGTCGGCACCTACTATGGCTACACCTTC. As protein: CSARDRVGTYYGYTF.

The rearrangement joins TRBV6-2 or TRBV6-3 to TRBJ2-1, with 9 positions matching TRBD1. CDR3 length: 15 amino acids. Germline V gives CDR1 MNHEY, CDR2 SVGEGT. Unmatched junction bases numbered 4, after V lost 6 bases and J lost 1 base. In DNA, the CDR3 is TGTGCCAGCAGGGGACAGGGTCTTTCCTACAATGAGCAGTTCTTC. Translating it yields CASRGQGLSYNEQFF.

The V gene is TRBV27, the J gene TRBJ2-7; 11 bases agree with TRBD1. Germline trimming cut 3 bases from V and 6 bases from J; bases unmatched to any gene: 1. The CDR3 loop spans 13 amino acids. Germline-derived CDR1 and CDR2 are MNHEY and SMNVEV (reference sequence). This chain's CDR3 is CASSLDRGLEQYV. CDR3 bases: TGTGCCAGCAGTTTGGACAGGGGGCTCGAGCAGTACGTC.

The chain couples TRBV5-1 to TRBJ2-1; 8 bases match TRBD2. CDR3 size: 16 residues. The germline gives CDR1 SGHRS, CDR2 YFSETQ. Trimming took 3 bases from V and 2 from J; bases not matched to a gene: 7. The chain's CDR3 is CASSWARTSTYNEQFF. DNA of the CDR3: TGCGCCAGCAGCTGGGCCAGGACTAGCACCTACAATGAGCAGTTCTTC.

In DNA, the CDR3 is TGCAGTGCTACCCGGCCGGGCAGCAATCAGCCCCAGCATTTT. Translation gives CSATRPGSNQPQHF. The chain links TRBV20-1 to TRBJ1-5; the D is unclear. The CDR3 spans 14 residues. CDR1 DFQATT and CDR2 SNEGSKA come from the germline V gene (reference sequence). With 4 bases removed from V and 1 base from J, the gap between germline ends came to 11 bases.

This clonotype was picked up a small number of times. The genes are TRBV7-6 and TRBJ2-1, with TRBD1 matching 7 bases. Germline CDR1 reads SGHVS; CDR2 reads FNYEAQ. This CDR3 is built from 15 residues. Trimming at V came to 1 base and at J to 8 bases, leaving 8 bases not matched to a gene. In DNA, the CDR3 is TGTGCCAGCAGCTTAGTTCTCACTCAGGGGGATGAGCAGTTCTTC. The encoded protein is CASSLVLTQGDEQFF.